The TCR beta chain described here comes from a study of blood T cell repertoires in COVID-19. The wider study: The United States, Italy and Spain supplied acute and convalescent COVID-19 samples. The cDNA or gDNA used as material had been derived from T cells, B-cell-depleted T cells, or PBMCs.

J gave up 5 bases and V 5 bases, and 3 bases lay outside the gene matches. The CDR3 runs 12 residues. Authors' data handling: Estimation of nucleated cell counts was performed using reference gene primer amplification. Sequencing was performed with immunoSEQ multiplex PCR; in TCRdb, only in-frame clones are kept and a portion is missing. V and J calls and clone size are those listed in that table; D and trimming were worked out from the DNA. The sample carries hundreds of thousands of clones, approximately 84% recorded once. The sample comprised peripheral blood. This TCR was recovered from a man between 45 and 60 years old with acute or convalescent COVID-19. The chain uses TRBV12-3 or TRBV12-4 and TRBJ2-7; 7 positions match TRBD1. This chain's CDR3 is CASSETGNEQYF. The DNA for the CDR3 is TGTGCCAGCAGTGAGACAGGGAACGAGCAGTACTTC.